This section outlines one T cell receptor (beta chain) sequence together with its context. Its antigen is unknown. These data are taken from a study of OX40 agonist ivuxolimab in advanced cancers. In the study overall: The group had a mean age of roughly 56 years, ranged from about 23 to 85, and was approximately 81% male.

Study-wide results and caveats: Also present in some nonresponders was a low level of normalized T-cell clonal expansion.

The CDR3 sequence is 15 residues long. Unmatched junction bases numbered 9, after V lost 4 bases and J lost 5 bases. Germline CDR1 is SGHNT and CDR2 is YYREEE (reference sequence). Some clones are missing from TCRdb's copy, which holds only in-frame ones; the method was immunoSEQ multiplex PCR. The sample carries tens of thousands of clones, about 85% recorded once. The sequencing used CD4+ or CD8+ T cells sorted from blood, collected in a trial of the OX40 agonist ivuxolimab. J is TRBJ2-3 and V is TRBV5-4; TRBD2 matches at 8 bases. The TCR originated in an adult with an advanced solid tumor such as melanoma, head and neck, liver or kidney cancer. CDR3: CASSPWGSGGDTQYF. The CDR3 bases are TGTGCCAGCAGCCCTTGGGGGAGCGGGGGAGATACGCAGTATTTT. Full variable domain (remainder filled in from reference TRBV5-4 and TRBJ2-3): ETGVTQSPTHLIKTRGQQVTLRCSSQSGHNTVSWYQQALGQGPQFIFQYYREEENGRGNFPPRFSGLQFPNYSSELNVNALELDDSALYLCASSPWGSGGDTQYFGPGTRLTVL.